The subject of this entry is one TCR beta chain. What it binds is unknown. The entry originates in a study of T cell clusters in autoimmune cytopenias. Study-level information: Per sample, median TRB depth was approximately 47,000 reads, yielding a median roughly 2,000 distinct clonotypes. Study-wide results and limits: Comparing secondary cytopenia with chronic lymphocytic leukemia showed no cluster-lack signature, apparently masked by lymphoma repertoire. Active autoimmune hepatitis patients had roughly 2.9-fold fewer exclusive TRB clusters than healthy donors.

One tube held mixed TRB-A and TRB-B primer pools for touch-down PCR. Each CDR3 protein gets one entry in TCRdb, which reprocessed the multiplex PCR reads and gives no DNA. In all, the sample yields some 7,200 distinct CDR3 sequences. Germline loops: CDR1 PRHDT, CDR2 FYEKMQ (reference sequence). The CDR3 consists of 13 residues. About 39,000 genome equivalents of blood DNA were amplified for TRB. The sample taken for sequencing was peripheral blood. The chain joins TRBV13 to TRBJ2-7. The receptor was isolated from a human donor with an autoimmune cytopenia or autoimmune hepatitis (not recorded which). CDR3 in amino acids: CASSLADPYEQYF.